This T cell receptor beta chain stems from a study of early T cells in non-severe SARS-CoV-2 infection. TCRdb used MiXCR to reprocess the 5' RACE reads, holding one entry per CDR3 protein. The profile covers about 77,000 distinct CDR3 sequences, with 9% to 10% appearing a single time and about 4.8% taken by the ten largest. This clonotype has a handful of counts. Trimming took 6 bases from V and 5 from J, leaving 13 bases between them. The CDR3 covers 13 residues. CDR1 is MDHEN, CDR2 SYDVKM, per germline. The sequence derives from an adult who was a healthcare worker with PCR-confirmed SARS-CoV-2 infection or an uninfected control (not recorded which). The specimen sequenced was whole blood. The chain carries TRBV28 and TRBJ1-1; D remains ambiguous. CDR3 sequence: CASSLAGATEAFF. CDR3 DNA: TGTGCCAGCAGCCTAGCCGGAGCAACTGAAGCTTTCTTT.